The 32 T cell receptor beta chains given below trace back to one sample, sequenced in a study of shared clonotypes between healthy human individuals. Here immunoSEQ multiplex PCR was the method, and the copy in TCRdb shows in-frame clones only, minus some. The sample has fewer than 1.8 million clones, approximately 98.5% seen once. The sample was naive CD4+ T cells sorted from blood. Indicated subset: CD45RA+ positively selected. These receptors were collected from a young man in good health.

Concerning this clone: The same CDR3 also results from other DNA sequences found in this sample. J is TRBJ1-2 and V is TRBV28; D may be TRBD1 (6 bases). Trimming left V 4 bases short and J 2 bases short, with 8 bases between. This CDR3 spans 13 amino acids. Germline CDR1 is MDHEN and CDR2 is SYDVKM. The CDR3 DNA sequence: TGTGCCAGCAGTTCTACAGGGAACTATGGCTACACCTTC. Translated: CASSSTGNYGYTF.

The chain combines TRBV7-9 with TRBJ2-1; D gene uncertain. Per germline, CDR1 SEHNR and CDR2 FQNEAQ (reference sequence). The CDR3 length is 15 residues. Trimming took 5 bases from V and 3 from J, leaving 14 bases between them. The DNA of the CDR3 is TGTGCCAGCAGCCTCGAGAAACCGAGCTACAATGAGCAGTTCTTC. Amino acids: CASSLEKPSYNEQFF. Supplemented by reference TRBV7-9 and TRBJ2-1, the full variable domain reads DTGVSQNPRHKITKRGQNVTFRCDPISEHNRLYWYRQTLGQGPEFLTYFQNEAQLEKSRLLSDRFSAERPKGSFSTLEIQRTEQGDSAMYLCASSLEKPSYNEQFFGPGTRLTVL.

The rearrangement links TRBV7-2 to TRBJ1-2; D remains unclear. Looked up from germline, CDR1 is SGHTA and CDR2 is FQGNSA. Between the trimmed V and J ends, which lost 5 bases and 2 bases, there was a span of 12 bases. The CDR3 has 14 residues. The CDR3 here is CASSGLLTNYGYTF. The CDR3 coding sequence is TGTGCCAGCAGCGGTCTACTGACGAACTATGGCTACACCTTC.

This sequence joins TRBV15 and TRBJ2-1; 10 bases align to TRBD2. Germline CDR1 LNHNV, CDR2 YYDKDF (reference sequence). The trim removed 2 bases at V and 5 bases at J, leaving 6 bases unmatched. The CDR3 loop spans 16 amino acids. The CDR3 protein is CATSRTSGRAHNEQFF. The CDR3, as DNA: TGTGCCACCAGCAGAACGAGCGGGAGGGCCCACAATGAGCAGTTCTTC.

The rearrangement joins TRBV5-1 to TRBJ1-2; the D is unclear. The CDR3 is 13 residues long. The germline CDR1 and CDR2 sequences are SGHRS and YFSETQ. Deletions cut 5 bases from V and 7 bases from J, with 15 bases between. The CDR3 spells CASRLEAVAGYTF. The CDR3 bases are TGCGCCAGCAGGCTGGAGGCAGTAGCTGGCTACACCTTC.

The chain links TRBV5-1 to TRBJ1-4; tentative D call: TRBD1 (5 bases). This CDR3 spans 14 amino acids. The germline CDR1 and CDR2 sequences are SGHRS and YFSETQ. Trimming removed 4 bases from V and 7 bases from J, with 14 bases in between. CDR3 sequence: CASSPESRGEKLFF. The DNA for the CDR3 is TGCGCCAGCAGCCCCGAAAGTAGGGGTGAAAAACTGTTTTTT.

This chain joins TRBV6-1 and TRBJ2-7; TRBD1 matches at 9 bases. The CDR3 runs 18 residues. The ends lost 2 bases at V and 3 bases at J; junction bases unmatched: 14. Per the germline V gene, CDR1 is MNHNS and CDR2 is SASEGT. CDR3 sequence (DNA): TGTGCCAGCAGTGAACCCGGGACAGGGATCAGGGGGGTCTACGAGCAGTACTTC. Its protein is CASSEPGTGIRGVYEQYF.

The chain links TRBV6-5 to TRBJ2-1; 10 bases are a match to TRBD2. The germline gives CDR1 MNHEY, CDR2 SVGAGI. The CDR3 contains 15 residues. Losses at the gene ends were 2 bases for V and 6 bases for J; bases not matched to a gene: 4. CDR3 protein: CASSYRAGGPNEQFF. For the CDR3, the DNA is TGTGCCAGCAGTTACAGAGCGGGAGGGCCCAATGAGCAGTTCTTC.

The rearrangement joins TRBV2 to TRBJ2-5, with TRBD1 identical over 7 bases. V shed 0 bases and J 5 bases; nucleotides not matched to a gene: 3. Germline loops: CDR1 SNHLY, CDR2 FYNNEI. This CDR3 has 14 amino acids. CDR3 bases: TGTGCCAGCAGTGAAGCAGTGGGACAGGAGACCCAGTACTTC. Protein product: CASSEAVGQETQYF.

This clone is a singleton in its sample. The V gene is TRBV30, the J gene TRBJ2-3; 11 bases map to TRBD2. Germline trimming cut 0 bases from V and 11 bases from J; bases unmatched to any gene: 7. Germline V gene lookup returns CDR1 GTSNPN and CDR2 SVGIG (reference sequence). The length of the CDR3 is 14 residues. The CDR3 spells CAWSVLSGRGEQYF. The CDR3 DNA reads TGTGCCTGGAGTGTCCTTAGCGGGAGGGGCGAGCAGTATTTT.

V usage is TRBV18 and J usage is TRBJ1-5; D not certain. Trimming took off 4 bases at V and 0 bases at J, with 16 bases between the two ends. In germline, CDR1 is KGHSH, CDR2 LQKENI. The CDR3 runs to 17 residues. In DNA form, the CDR3 reads TGTGCCAGCTCACTGGGCCCCCGGGCCCATAGCAATCAGCCCCAGCATTTT. It specifies CASSLGPRAHSNQPQHF.

In its sample, this clone was seen once. The V and J genes are TRBV9 and TRBJ2-1, with D uncertain. The V end lost 0 bases, the J end lost 0 bases, and 7 bases lay between the germline ends. The CDR3 runs 15 residues. Per the germline V gene, CDR1 is SGDLS and CDR2 is YYNGEE. The chain's CDR3 is CASSVALSSYNEQFF. The CDR3 DNA follows: TGTGCCAGCAGCGTAGCTCTAAGCTCCTACAATGAGCAGTTCTTC.

The J gene is TRBJ2-3, the V gene TRBV5-1, with 8 bases lining up with TRBD1. The V and J ends lost 5 bases and 1 base, in that order; junction bases with no gene match: 0. Germline values: CDR1 SGHRS, CDR2 YFSETQ. The CDR3 has 13 amino acids. The CDR3 is CASRTGGTDTQYF. DNA for the CDR3: TGCGCCAGCAGGACAGGGGGCACAGATACGCAGTATTTT.

The genes are TRBV30 and TRBJ1-2; D is possibly TRBD1 (5 bases). The V and J ends lost 0 bases and 7 bases respectively, with 18 bases between them. CDR1 and CDR2 (germline): GTSNPN, SVGIG (reference sequence). This CDR3 has 15 amino acids. The CDR3 here is CAWSVRRGALSGYTF. CDR3 nucleotides: TGTGCCTGGAGTGTACGTAGGGGCGCTCTGTCTGGCTACACCTTC.

The chain has TRBV5-1 and TRBJ2-7, with TRBD1 identical over 9 bases. Germline V lookup: CDR1 SGHRS, CDR2 YFSETQ. V shed 5 bases and J 1 base; nucleotides not matched to a gene: 7. The CDR3 has 15 amino acids. CDR3 in DNA: TGCGCCAGCAGAGCCGGGACAGGGTCTTCCTACGAGCAGTACTTC. Its protein product is CASRAGTGSSYEQYF.

In its sample, this clone was seen once. The chain is built from TRBV19 and TRBJ2-2; D remains unclear. The V end lost 0 bases, the J end lost 4 bases, and 9 bases lay between the germline ends. The CDR3 runs 15 residues. CDR1 is LNHDA and CDR2 is SQIVND in the germline V gene (reference sequence). As DNA, the CDR3 is TGTGCCAGTAGTATAGATCCCTCCCCCACCGGGGAGCTGTTTTTT. Protein sequence: CASSIDPSPTGELFF.

The V call is TRBV6-6, the J call TRBJ1-1; no clear D gene. CDR1 MNHNY and CDR2 SVGAGI come from the germline V gene (reference sequence). The CDR3 has 15 residues. Trimming left V 0 bases short and J 2 bases short, with 10 bases between. DNA for the CDR3: TGTGCCAGCAGTTACTCGAGCGGAGCAAACACTGAAGCTTTCTTT. Protein sequence: CASSYSSGANTEAFF.

This clone was seen only once. The rearrangement joins TRBV7-9 to TRBJ2-5; no definite D call. CDR3 length: 15 residues. Germline lookup yields CDR1 SEHNR and CDR2 FQNEAQ (reference sequence). V was trimmed by 3 bases and J by 2 bases, leaving 13 bases between them. The CDR3 coding sequence is TGTGCCAGCAGCTTTGGGCAGTCAGGTCAAGAGACCCAGTACTTC. Translating gives CASSFGQSGQETQYF.

The genes are TRBV6-7 and TRBJ1-5; D uncertain. TRBV6-7 is an ORF for which the function is uncertain. CDR3 length: 18 residues. Between the trimmed V and J ends, which lost 8 bases and 0 bases, there was a span of 23 bases. The CDR3 sequence: CASPTQQSGIYSNQPQHF. CDR3 in DNA: TGTGCCAGCCCAACCCAGCAAAGCGGGATTTATAGCAATCAGCCCCAGCATTTT.

The CDR3 DNA follows: TGCGCCAGCAGCCAAGAACCCGGGACAGGGCAGTTCTTC. It translates to CASSQEPGTGQFF. The V and J genes are TRBV4-3 and TRBJ2-1, with 8 bases that match TRBD1. The CDR3 is 13 residues long. Looked up from germline, CDR1 is LGHNA and CDR2 is YSLEER. V lost 0 bases and J lost 12; bases outside the gene matches: 4.

The chain employs TRBV19 and TRBJ2-1; 9 bases are a match to TRBD2. Germline values: CDR1 LNHDA, CDR2 SQIVND (reference sequence). The CDR3 runs to 16 residues. With 3 bases clipped from V and 2 bases from J, the junction kept 5 bases outside the gene matches. The CDR3 is CASSIIGGRAYNEQFF. In DNA, the CDR3 is TGTGCCAGTAGTATCATTGGCGGGAGGGCCTACAATGAGCAGTTCTTC. The full variable domain, with the rest looked up from reference TRBV19 and TRBJ2-1, is DGGITQSPKYLFRKEGQNVTLSCEQNLNHDAMYWYRQDPGQGLRLIYYSQIVNDFQKGDIAEGYSVSREKKESFPLTVTSAQKNPTAFYLCASSIIGGRAYNEQFFGPGTRLTVL.

V gene TRBV2 combines with J gene TRBJ2-1, with 11 bases fitting TRBD2. This CDR3 spans 14 amino acids. From germline, CDR1 is SNHLY and CDR2 FYNNEI. V lost 6 bases and J lost 5; bases outside the gene matches: 3. The CDR3 is CASRVAGGNNEQFF. DNA of the CDR3: TGTGCCAGCAGGGTAGCGGGAGGGAACAATGAGCAGTTCTTC.

V and J are TRBV18 and TRBJ1-1, with D perhaps matching TRBD1 (6 bases). Per germline, CDR1 KGHSH and CDR2 LQKENI. The CDR3 consists of 16 residues. Trimming pared 1 base from V and 0 bases from J, leaving 12 bases between. CDR3: CASSPRGTLVNTEAFF. DNA for the CDR3: TGTGCCAGCTCACCACGAGGGACACTTGTGAACACTGAAGCTTTCTTT.

This chain uses TRBV18 with TRBJ1-1; 12 bases are shared with TRBD1. The CDR3 extends over 16 amino acids. The V and J ends lost 3 bases and 5 bases, in that order; junction bases with no gene match: 7. Germline CDR1 and CDR2: KGHSH and LQKENI. CDR3 nucleotides: TGTGCCAGCTCACCGACCGGGACAGGGGGCCTTACTGAAGCTTTCTTT. Its protein is CASSPTGTGGLTEAFF.

This clone showed up just once. The CDR3 DNA follows: TGTGCCAGTAGTACACACGACAATTCTGGCTACACCTTC. Encoded protein: CASSTHDNSGYTF. The chain carries TRBV19 and TRBJ1-2, with D unresolved. CDR3 length equals 13 residues. Trimming cost V 4 bases and J 7 bases, with 13 bases left between them. The germline V gene has CDR1 LNHDA and CDR2 SQIVND (reference sequence).

The gene calls are TRBV11-2 and TRBJ2-5, with 10 bases identical to TRBD2. Germline CDR1 is SGHAT and CDR2 is FQNNGV. The CDR3 spans 16 residues. V lost 5 bases and J lost 1; bases outside the gene matches: 7. CDR3 loop: CASSHRLAGFQETQYF. CDR3 in DNA: TGTGCCAGCAGCCACCGACTAGCGGGCTTCCAAGAGACCCAGTACTTC.

The rearrangement joins TRBV6-1 to TRBJ1-3; no clear D gene. The germline V gene encodes CDR1 MNHNS and CDR2 SASEGT. V dropped 4 bases and J dropped 4 bases, with 5 bases sitting between them. This CDR3 is built from 12 residues. The CDR3 DNA sequence: TGTGCCAGCAGTGTTACAGGAAACACCATATATTTT. Its translation: CASSVTGNTIYF.

The CDR3 reads CATRPRAYTEAFF. CDR3 nucleotides: TGCGCCACCCGACCCAGGGCTTACACTGAAGCTTTCTTT. The chain recombines TRBV10-2 with TRBJ1-1, with TRBD1 as a possible D gene (5 bases). Germline CDR1 WSHSY, CDR2 SAAADI. V was clipped by 10 bases and J by 3 bases, with 15 bases between them. The CDR3 length is 13 residues.

The chain joins TRBV7-9 to TRBJ2-3; perhaps TRBD1 as D (6 bases). Germline-derived CDR1 and CDR2 are SEHNR and FQNEAQ (reference sequence). V shed 2 bases and J shed 0 bases, with 12 bases lying between them. CDR3 length: 16 residues. This chain's CDR3 is CASSLRRQGSTDTQYF. The CDR3 region has the DNA TGTGCCAGCAGCTTAAGGCGGCAGGGGAGCACAGATACGCAGTATTTT.

V gene TRBV12-5 combines with J gene TRBJ2-7, with D perhaps TRBD2 (6 bases). Germline assignment: CDR1 LGHNT and CDR2 FRNRAP. The CDR3 runs 13 residues. V was trimmed by 4 bases and J by 7 bases, leaving 14 bases between them. The CDR3 spells CASGSGTAREQYF. For the CDR3, the DNA is TGTGCTAGTGGTTCGGGGACTGCTAGGGAGCAGTACTTC. Looking up the rest from reference TRBV12-5 and TRBJ2-7 gives the full variable domain: DARVTQTPRHKVTEMGQEVTMRCQPILGHNTVFWYRQTMMQGLELLAYFRNRAPLDDSGMPKDRFSAEMPDATLATLKIQPSEPRDSAVYFCASGSGTAREQYFGPGTRLTVT.

V usage is TRBV28 and J usage is TRBJ1-2; D call uncertain. Germline lookup yields CDR1 MDHEN and CDR2 SYDVKM. The germline V and J ends were trimmed by 9 bases and 0 bases, with 11 bases remaining between them. The CDR3 runs to 13 residues. CDR3 residues: CASTLTPNYGYTF. CDR3 nucleotide sequence: TGTGCCAGTACGTTGACACCTAACTATGGCTACACCTTC.

The chain uses TRBV5-4 and TRBJ1-2; 9 bases fit TRBD1. The CDR3 has 14 amino acids. The ends lost 2 bases at V and 4 bases at J; junction bases unmatched: 3. Germline V gene lookup returns CDR1 SGHNT and CDR2 YYREEE (reference sequence). CDR3 sequence: CASSLGQGSYGYTF. The CDR3 nucleotides read TGTGCCAGCAGCTTAGGACAGGGGTCCTATGGCTACACCTTC.